This T cell receptor beta chain emerged from a study of T cells expressing NK-cell markers (TCRdb year 2020). Concerning the study at large: TCR beta-chain repertoires were profiled in sorted CD3+CD56+NKG2C+, CD3+CD56+NKG2C- and CD3+CD56-NKG2C+ T-cell subsets from fewer than 10 donors. Seven of the eight sequenced donors were HCMV-seropositive and one was HCMV-seronegative. Randomly selected healthy volunteers, three men and five women, were used as the eight sequenced donors. Sequencing of the libraries produced 2 x 150 bp reads on Illumina HiSeq 2000/2500, MiSeq or NextSeq. The full study reports these points: Whether the expanded NKG2C-expressing T cell clones were specific for HCMV antigens remained unclear. In roughly six donors, the dominant CD3+CD56+NKG2C+ clonotypes ranked among the top 10 CD8+ clonotypes, making up roughly 1.0-7.0% of CD8+ T cells. Those dominant clonotypes were again the most abundant among CD3+CD56-NKG2C+ cells in four donors, at about 28.3-60.1%.

Worth noting for this clonotype: Its binding antigen is unknown.

HCMV serostatus was determined by detecting HCMV-specific IgG in serum with a commercial ELISA kit. Ficoll density gradient centrifugation was used to isolate peripheral blood mononuclear cells from blood. Sequencing was performed on an Illumina HiSeq 2000. 5'RACE template switching, by which a universal primer site and unique molecular identifiers were added, was used to make TCR beta cDNA libraries. cDNA synthesis was primed from the TCR beta constant segment and was followed by two successive PCR amplification steps. The paper's processing steps were these. Reads were demultiplexed and grouped by UMI with MIGEC, and clonotypes were assembled and quantified with MiTCR. Only TCR cDNA sequences supported by at least two reads were kept to exclude erroneous sequences. The tcR package was used for downstream repertoire analysis, and clonotypes were matched between fractions using CDR3 nucleotide sequence together with V segment. Antigen specificity was annotated against VDJdb with VDJmatch, allowing one amino acid substitution in CDR3. Once TCRdb had reprocessed the reads, it stored one entry per CDR3 protein sequence and supplied no DNA. These V and J calls are TCRdb output, not the study's own analysis. This sample's table lists fewer than 300,000 distinct CDR3 sequences. The ten largest clonotypes hold 3.5% to 5% of the sample.

The germline V gene encodes CDR1 KGHDR and CDR2 SFDVKD. The CDR3 goes from the cysteine to the phenylalanine over 15 residues. No coding sequence is recorded. The clonotype was recovered from a woman between 18 and 70 years old in good health. Here the chain combines TRBV24-1 and TRBJ2-1. The specimen sequenced was blood T cells: a sorted CD56 or NKG2C T cell subset, CD4+ or CD8+ T cells, or bulk PBMC T cells (not recorded which). The CDR3 sequence is CATSDTGSSYNEQFF.